This T cell receptor (beta chain) was found in a study of shared clonotypes between healthy human individuals. The deep-level immunoSEQ assay was used. Sequencing used immunoSEQ multiplex PCR; TCRdb keeps in-frame clones, though not all of them. Of roughly 2 million clones listed, 90% to 95% are singletons. Trimming removed 5 bases from V and 6 bases from J, with 14 bases in between. CDR1 and CDR2 from the germline V gene are SGHRS and YFSETQ. The length of the CDR3 is 14 residues. Note on this clone: The target antigen is unknown.

The study, taken as a whole, reports: Lower generation probabilities were found for non-shared clonotypes than for those shared by all four donors.

This chain uses TRBV5-1 with TRBJ1-4; D is possibly TRBD1 (6 bases). The sequence derives from a man aged 18 to 29 in good health. The sample consisted of naive CD4+ T cells sorted from blood. Sample subset: CD45RA+ positively selected. The CDR3 DNA is TGCGCCAGCAGTCCGACAGGACAGTATGAAAAACTGTTTTTT. This sequence encodes CASSPTGQYEKLFF.